This T cell receptor beta chain derives from a study of blood T cell repertoires in COVID-19. Across the whole study: The United States, Italy and Spain supplied acute and convalescent COVID-19 samples.

Method: immunoSEQ multiplex PCR; TCRdb's copy keeps in-frame clones and lacks some. The data show about 240,000 clones, over 80% seen once. The TCR originated in a woman between 25 and 40 years old with acute COVID-19. Sequencing input: PBMCs or T cells enriched from blood (not recorded which).

The DNA of the CDR3 is TGCGCCAGCAGCTTGGAGGGTGGCCAGGGTTCACCCCTCCACTTT. This encodes CASSLEGGQGSPLHF. The chain has TRBV5-1 and TRBJ1-6, with D perhaps matching TRBD1 (5 bases). The CDR3 contains 15 residues. Germline values: CDR1 SGHRS, CDR2 YFSETQ. Trimming stripped 0 bases from V and 9 bases from J, with 13 bases between.